These 29 T cell receptor beta chains were all obtained from the same sample, sequenced in a study of CXCR3-negative and CXCR3-positive naive CD8 T cells. UMI labels and 5' RACE were used to prepare the TRB cDNA libraries. TCRdb re-called the 5' RACE reads and catalogs CDR3 proteins one per entry, DNA excluded. The listing contains about 48,000 distinct CDR3 sequences. The sequenced material came from memory CD8+ T cells from blood. The source is a human donor in good health. Some clones in this sample may be carry-over from other donors' samples.

V and J are TRBV12-3 or TRBV12-4 and TRBJ2-7; without DNA, the TCRdb call of TRBD1 cannot be checked. The CDR3 runs to 14 residues. The CDR3 loop reads CASSYQGPAYEQYF.

CDR3 residues: CSVRTTYGYTF. V and J are TRBV29-1 and TRBJ1-2. The CDR3 contains 11 residues. Germline V gives CDR1 SQVTM, CDR2 ANQGSEA. Filled out from reference TRBV29-1 and TRBJ1-2, the complete variable domain reads SAVISQKPSRDICQRGTSLTIQCQVDSQVTMMFWYRQQPGQSLTLIATANQGSEATYESGFVIDKFPISRPNLTFSTLTVSNMSPEDSSIYLCSVRTTYGYTFGSGTRLTVV.

This chain links TRBV6-5 with TRBJ2-7; the TCRdb D gene call, TRBD1, has no DNA to confirm it. The CDR3 has 14 residues. Per the germline V gene, CDR1 is MNHEY and CDR2 is SVGAGI. The CDR3 protein is CASSYRDGGGQQYF.

CDR3 residues: CSVQSSGRGTGELFF. The chain couples TRBV29-1 to TRBJ2-2; TCRdb selects TRBD2, and the lack of DNA leaves this call unchecked. Germline V gene data show CDR1 as SQVTM and CDR2 as ANQGSEA. The CDR3 is 15 amino acids.

The chain uses TRBV5-5 and TRBJ2-7; the TRBD1 assignment by TCRdb is unverifiable without DNA. Germline V lookup: CDR1 SGHKS, CDR2 YYEKEE (reference sequence). This CDR3 is 14 amino acids long. CDR3 region: CASSLRLGQYEQYF.

J is TRBJ1-1 and V is TRBV12-5; there is no DNA to check the TCRdb D call of TRBD1. Germline CDR1 and CDR2: LGHNT and FRNRAP. This CDR3 is built from 16 residues. This CDR3 reads CASGLASDSPGTEAFF.

The V and J genes are TRBV12-3 or TRBV12-4 and TRBJ2-3. The CDR3 is 13 residues long. The CDR3 is CASSLQFTDTQYF.

The V gene is TRBV6-1, the J gene TRBJ2-1; checking the TCRdb D call of TRBD2 is not possible without DNA. CDR3 length equals 13 residues. In germline, CDR1 is MNHNS, CDR2 SASEGT. The CDR3 protein is CASSEGLSLEQFF.

The chain carries TRBV20-1 and TRBJ2-3; without DNA, the TCRdb call of TRBD2 cannot be checked. The CDR3 is made up of 21 amino acids. Germline CDR1 is DFQATT and CDR2 is SNEGSKA (reference sequence). The CDR3 sequence is CSARDSFGLAGGRASTDTQYF.

The chain has TRBV27 and TRBJ2-5; absent DNA, TCRdb's TRBD2 call cannot be checked. The germline V gene has CDR1 MNHEY and CDR2 SMNVEV (reference sequence). This CDR3 is 15 amino acids long. This CDR3 reads CASSPGGGPAGTQYF.

The gene calls are TRBV4-3 and TRBJ2-1; TCRdb designates TRBD2, a call that cannot be tested without DNA. Germline values: CDR1 LGHNA, CDR2 YSLEER. The CDR3 runs to 19 residues. The CDR3 spells CASSQGHHIAGRSYNEQFF.

This chain links TRBV14 with TRBJ2-1; TCRdb reports TRBD1, a call that lacks DNA to check it against. Germline CDR1 reads SGHDN; CDR2 reads FVKESK. The CDR3 spans 14 residues. This CDR3 reads CASSRTGVYNEQFF.

V and J are TRBV29-1 and TRBJ2-7; TCRdb selects TRBD1, and the lack of DNA leaves this call unchecked. Germline V gene sequence: CDR1 SQVTM, CDR2 ANQGSEA. The CDR3 length is 13 residues. The CDR3 protein is CSVVETLAYEQYF.

The chain carries TRBV14 and TRBJ2-7; checking the TCRdb D call of TRBD1 is not possible without DNA. From germline, CDR1 is SGHDN and CDR2 FVKESK. The CDR3 loop spans 15 amino acids. CDR3 sequence reads: CASSPTGTRYDEQYF.

The rearrangement joins TRBV28 to TRBJ2-2; the TCRdb call, TRBD2, lacks DNA for checking. CDR3 length: 16 amino acids. CDR1 and CDR2 (germline): MDHEN, SYDVKM. CDR3 residues: CASSPGLAVNTGELFF.

This clonotype counts as medium-sized by frequency. J is TRBJ1-1 and V is TRBV4-3. This CDR3 comprises 14 residues. Germline V CDR1 and CDR2: LGHNA, YSLEER. The chain's CDR3 is CASSQNLEGVRAFF.

This CDR3 is CSVRAGGPSEQYF. J is TRBJ2-7 and V is TRBV29-1; TCRdb's D call, TRBD1, is unchecked because there is no DNA. The CDR3 has 13 residues. Germline CDR1 and CDR2: SQVTM and ANQGSEA.

This chain joins TRBV29-1 and TRBJ2-3; the D gene TCRdb calls, TRBD2, cannot be checked with no DNA. The CDR3 loop spans 16 amino acids. Germline values: CDR1 SQVTM, CDR2 ANQGSEA. CDR3 residues: CSVEAPAGETTDTQYF.

The CDR3 spells CGGHQGTTGELFF. This sequence joins TRBV29-1 and TRBJ2-2; checking the TCRdb D call of TRBD1 is not possible without DNA. Per the germline V gene, CDR1 is SQVTM and CDR2 is ANQGSEA. The CDR3 totals 13 residues.

The chain recombines TRBV4-1 with TRBJ2-4; lacking DNA, the TRBD2 call made by TCRdb goes unchecked. CDR1 is MGHRA, CDR2 YSYEKL, per germline. This CDR3 contains 17 residues. The CDR3 reads CASSLGRTSGPKNIQYF.

V usage is TRBV28 and J usage is TRBJ2-7. Germline V lookup: CDR1 MDHEN, CDR2 SYDVKM. This CDR3 has 11 residues. The CDR3 region is CGTTATYEQYF.

The chain uses TRBV4-3 and TRBJ2-7; TCRdb's D gene call, TRBD1, goes unchecked for lack of DNA. The CDR3 is 15 residues long. Looked up from germline, CDR1 is LGHNA and CDR2 is YSLEER. The CDR3 here is CASSQDPRGPYEQYF.

The V and J genes are TRBV15 and TRBJ2-1; TCRdb designates TRBD2, a call that cannot be tested without DNA. The CDR3 is 15 amino acids. CDR1 is LNHNV and CDR2 is YYDKDF in the germline V gene (reference sequence). The CDR3 loop reads CATSRVAGGYNEQFF.

V gene TRBV20-1 combines with J gene TRBJ1-1; the D call of TRBD1 rests on TCRdb alone, since no DNA is present to check it. Germline CDR1 reads DFQATT; CDR2 reads SNEGSKA (reference sequence). This CDR3 spans 15 amino acids. CDR3 residues: CSARTPKVLFTEAFF.

The rearrangement links TRBV5-4 to TRBJ2-1; TCRdb's D call of TRBD1 is untestable without DNA. The CDR3 sequence is 14 residues long. Germline V CDR1 and CDR2: SGHNT, YYREEE (reference sequence). The CDR3 protein is CASSLRGTYNEQFF.

This chain links TRBV5-1 with TRBJ1-3. CDR1 and CDR2 (germline): SGHRS, YFSETQ. There are 14 residues in the CDR3. CDR3 sequence reads: CASSLDGSGNTIYF.

The CDR3 region is CASPGGVANEQYF. V usage is TRBV14 and J usage is TRBJ2-7. The CDR3 loop spans 13 amino acids. Germline-derived CDR1 and CDR2 are SGHDN and FVKESK.

This sequence joins TRBV15 and TRBJ2-6; TCRdb proposes TRBD1, but this gene call is untestable without DNA. The CDR3 runs to 16 residues. Germline CDR1 and CDR2: LNHNV and YYDKDF (reference sequence). This chain's CDR3 is CATSAQPGSGANVLTF.

This rearrangement joins TRBV25-1 to TRBJ1-4; TCRdb returns TRBD1, unconfirmable since there is no DNA. The CDR3 is made up of 17 amino acids. Germline CDR1 reads MGHDK; CDR2 reads SYGVNS. The CDR3: CASSEYFLGGQDEKLFF.